This T cell receptor (beta chain) was captured in a study of blood T cell repertoires in COVID-19. On the study more broadly: There were acute and convalescent COVID-19 samples, and they came from the United States, Italy and Spain. PBMCs, B-cell-depleted T cells, or T cells provided the cDNA or gDNA that made up the material.

Source study methods: Counts of nucleated cells, estimated from reference gene primer amplification, were obtained. Generated by immunoSEQ multiplex PCR, the TCRdb table keeps only in-frame clones and is missing some. V, J and clone size were drawn from that table, and D and trimming were deduced from the DNA. The sample holds around 100,000 clones; 65% to 75% are singletons and the top ten take about 5.9%. This CDR3 region has 20 residues. CDR1 and CDR2 (germline): MDHEN, SYDVKM. The V end was cut by 6 bases, the J end by 1 base, with 25 bases between. This TCR was sampled from a man at least 80 years old with acute or convalescent COVID-19. The sample consisted of peripheral blood. The chain recombines TRBV28 with TRBJ2-6; possible D gene TRBD1, 5 bases. As DNA, the CDR3 is TGTGCCAGCAGCACTCAGCCCTCCTTGGGGCGTGGGTCTGGGGCCAACGTCCTGACTTTC. This sequence encodes CASSTQPSLGRGSGANVLTF.